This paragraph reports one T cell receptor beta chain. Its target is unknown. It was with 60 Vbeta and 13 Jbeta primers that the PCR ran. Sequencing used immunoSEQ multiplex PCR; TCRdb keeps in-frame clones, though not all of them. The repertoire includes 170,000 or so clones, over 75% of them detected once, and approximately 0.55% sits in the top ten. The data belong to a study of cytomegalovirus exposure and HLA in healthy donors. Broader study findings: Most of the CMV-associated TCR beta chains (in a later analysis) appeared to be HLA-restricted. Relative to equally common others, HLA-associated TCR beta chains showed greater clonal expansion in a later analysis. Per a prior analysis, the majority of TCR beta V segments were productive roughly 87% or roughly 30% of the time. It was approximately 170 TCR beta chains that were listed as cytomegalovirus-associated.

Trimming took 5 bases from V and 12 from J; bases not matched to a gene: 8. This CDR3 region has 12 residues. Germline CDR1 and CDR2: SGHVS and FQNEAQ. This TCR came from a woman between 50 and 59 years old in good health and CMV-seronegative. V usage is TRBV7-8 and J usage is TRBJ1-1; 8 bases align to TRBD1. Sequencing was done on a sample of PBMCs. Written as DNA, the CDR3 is TGTGCCAGCAGCGCCCGGACAGGGAGGACTTTCTTT. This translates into CASSARTGRTFF.